These 25 T cell receptor beta chains came from one sample sequenced in a study of T cells in women clearing cervical HPV infection. The assay was immunoSEQ multiplex PCR, and TCRdb's table has in-frame clones only and misses some. With approximately 32,000 clones in the sample, the ten largest clones hold less than 9%. The sample taken for sequencing was blood buffy coat. All receptors derive from a woman aged 18 to 75 with a cervical HPV16 infection that either progressed to CIN3+ or cleared (not recorded which).

With respect to this clone: The CDR3 is cut off 3 residues early in the read; its end comes from the germline J gene. The chain employs TRBV11-2 and TRBJ2-7; 9 bases line up with TRBD1. Germline V gene data show CDR1 as SGHAT and CDR2 as FQNNGV. V lost 5 bases and J lost 4; bases outside the gene matches: 3. This CDR3 is 13 amino acids long. The sequenced CDR3 bases are TGTGCCAGCAGCACCGGGACAGGGTACGAG. Protein: CASSTGTGYE. The whole CDR3 sequence is CASSTGTGYEQYF. Full variable domain (remainder filled in from reference TRBV11-2 and TRBJ2-7): EAGVAQSPRYKIIEKRQSVAFWCNPISGHATLYWYQQILGQGPKLLIQFQNNGVVDDSQLPKDRFSAERLKGVDSTLKIQPAKLEDSAVYLCASSTGTGYEQYFGPGTRLTVT.

A remark on this clone: The read terminates 3 residues ahead of where the CDR3 ends, so the germline J gene completes it. The chain has TRBV7-3 and TRBJ2-2, with 7 bases fitting TRBD2. This CDR3 is built from 15 residues. Germline loops: CDR1 SGHTA, CDR2 FQGTGA. CDR3 protein: CASSLGGGGANVLFF. The sequenced part of the CDR3 DNA is TGTGCCAGCAGCCTGGGGGGGGGTGGGGCCAACGTG.

CDR3 sequence: CAWSRQGADTQYF. The covered CDR3 bases are TGTGCCTGGAGTAGGCAGGGGGCAGATACG. The chain carries TRBV30 and TRBJ2-3; 7 positions match TRBD1. The sequence runs out 3 residues before the end of the CDR3; the remainder is reconstructed from the germline J gene. The CDR3 spans 13 residues. Germline CDR1 is GTSNPN and CDR2 is SVGIG (reference sequence). V was pared by 2 bases and J by 4 bases, with 3 bases of the junction left unmatched. The whole variable domain, remainder taken from reference TRBV30 and TRBJ2-3, is SQTIHQWPATLVQPVGSPLSLECTVEGTSNPNLYWYRQAAGRGLQLLFYSVGIGQISSEVPQNLSASRPQDRQFILSSKKLLLSDSGFYLCAWSRQGADTQYFGPGTRLTVL.

The DNA read from the CDR3 is TGTGCCAGCAGTTTAAGGGGGATCACAGATACG. Its protein is CASSLRGITDT. In full, the CDR3 reads CASSLRGITDTQYF. The chain joins TRBV6-2 or TRBV6-3 to TRBJ2-3; tentatively, D is TRBD1 (6 bases). The CDR3 extends 3 residues past the end of the read, so its final part is completed from the germline J gene. This CDR3 has 14 amino acids. Trimming removed 4 bases at V and 2 bases at J, with 10 bases between. Per the germline V gene, CDR1 is MNHEY and CDR2 is SVGEGT.

Comment on this clone: The read finishes 3 residues shy of the CDR3 end, and the germline J gene is used to complete it. This chain joins TRBV7-2 and TRBJ2-7; unclear D gene. Germline lookup yields CDR1 SGHTA and CDR2 FQGNSA. This CDR3 is built from 14 residues. Trimming cost V 4 bases and J 0 bases, with 10 bases left between them. CDR3 bases read: TGTGCCAGCAGCTCCAACACATACTCCTACGAG. Its protein is CASSSNTYSYE. The entire CDR3 is CASSSNTYSYEQYF.

For this clone: The read ends 3 residues early relative to the CDR3; the germline J gene fills the gap. This chain joins TRBV10-3 and TRBJ1-4; maybe TRBD1 (6 bases). Germline CDR1 ENHRY, CDR2 SYGVKD. The length of the CDR3 is 13 residues. Trimming pared 6 bases from V and 5 bases from J, leaving 10 bases between. Partial CDR3 DNA: TGTGCCATCAGGGGGGACATAAATGAAAAA. This sequence encodes CAIRGDINEK. The whole CDR3 protein reads CAIRGDINEKLFF.

On this clone: The read stops 3 residues short of the end of the CDR3; the missing end is completed from the germline J gene. The chain is built from TRBV10-3 and TRBJ2-1; no clear D. CDR1 is ENHRY and CDR2 is SYGVKD in the germline V gene. V lost 4 bases to trimming and J lost 4 bases, with 8 bases between them. This CDR3 is 13 amino acids long. The CDR3 loop reads CAISGADYNEQFF. The CDR3 DNA, read in part, is TGTGCCATCAGTGGGGCCGATTACAATGAG.

As regards this clone: The DNA ends 3 residues before the CDR3 does, and the rest of the CDR3 is filled in from the germline J gene. The chain joins TRBV7-8 to TRBJ1-4, with TRBD1 matching 9 bases. Losses at the gene ends were 5 bases for V and 7 bases for J; bases not matched to a gene: 14. Germline V gene data show CDR1 as SGHVS and CDR2 as FQNEAQ. The CDR3 covers 17 residues. The CDR3: CASSPSPTGGAGEKLFF. Incomplete CDR3 DNA: TGTGCCAGCAGCCCCAGTCCTACAGGGGGCGCCGGTGAAAAA.

To note about this clone: The read finishes 3 residues shy of the CDR3 end, and the germline J gene is used to complete it. The rearrangement joins TRBV12-3 or TRBV12-4 to TRBJ1-5, with TRBD1 matching over 7 bases. With V trimmed by 6 bases and J by 4 bases, 9 bases remained unmatched. The CDR3 loop spans 15 amino acids. CDR3: CASRRSGTENQPQHF. Partial CDR3 DNA: TGTGCCAGCAGGCGGTCCGGGACAGAAAATCAGCCC.

The DNA read from the CDR3 is TGTGCCAGCGCCCCGATCCGACAGGAGAGCAACTATGGC. Amino acids: CASAPIRQESNYG. The complete CDR3 reads CASAPIRQESNYGYTF. The J gene is TRBJ1-2, the V gene TRBV19; tentatively, D is TRBD1 (6 bases). Coverage ceases 3 residues before the CDR3 finishes, and the germline J gene fills in the end. CDR1 is LNHDA and CDR2 is SQIVND in the germline V gene (reference sequence). The CDR3 runs 16 residues. V was trimmed by 9 bases and J by 2 bases, leaving 22 bases between them.

As to this clone: The read halts 3 residues ahead of the CDR3 end, with the missing end drawn from the germline J gene. V and J are TRBV20-1 and TRBJ1-2; weak D call: TRBD1 (5 bases). The V end was cut by 4 bases, the J end by 2 bases, with 14 bases between. The CDR3 is 14 residues long. CDR1 and CDR2 (germline): DFQATT, SNEGSKA (reference sequence). The DNA read from the CDR3 is TGCAGTGCTAAAGAGGGGCAGGGAAACTATGGC. Amino acid sequence: CSAKEGQGNYG. The full CDR3 protein is CSAKEGQGNYGYTF.

Comment on this clone: With the read ending 3 residues before the CDR3 end, the germline J gene is used to fill in that end. The chain joins TRBV2 to TRBJ2-5, with TRBD2 matching 13 bases. V shed 8 bases and J 5 bases; nucleotides not matched to a gene: 2. The CDR3 extends over 13 amino acids. The germline CDR1 and CDR2 sequences are SNHLY and FYNNEI. CDR3 DNA, as far as it was read: TGTGCCAGCTGGACTAGCGGGGGTGAGACC. Its protein is CASWTSGGET. The whole CDR3 reads CASWTSGGETQYF.

With respect to this clone: The read ends 3 residues before the CDR3 terminus; that terminus is restored from the germline J gene. V usage is TRBV12-3 or TRBV12-4 and J usage is TRBJ1-2, with D perhaps matching TRBD1 (6 bases). The CDR3 has 13 residues. The sequenced part of the CDR3 DNA is TGTGCCAGCAGTTTCGGGGGGGCGAAAGGC. The encoded protein is CASSFGGAKG. The entire CDR3 protein reads CASSFGGAKGYTF.

Worth noting for this clone: The read falls 3 residues short of the CDR3 end, and the missing part is taken from the germline J gene. This sequence joins TRBV29-1 and TRBJ2-3, with 7 bases matching TRBD1. Germline loops: CDR1 SQVTM, CDR2 ANQGSEA. The V and J ends lost 3 bases and 0 bases, in that order; junction bases with no gene match: 6. The CDR3 totals 15 residues. CDR3 protein: CSVENRGTSTDTQYF. CDR3 bases read: TGCAGCGTTGAGAACAGGGGAACTAGCACAGATACG.

With respect to this clone: The observed sequence ends 3 residues before the CDR3 terminus, with the missing tail filled in from the germline J gene. The V and J genes are TRBV5-6 and TRBJ2-3; TRBD1 matches 10 bases. CDR3 size: 14 residues. The germline V gene has CDR1 SGHDT and CDR2 YYEEEE. V dropped 0 bases and J dropped 6; count of bases not matched to a gene: 1. This CDR3 reads CASSLGQGADTQYF. The sequenced CDR3 bases are TGTGCCAGCAGCTTGGGACAGGGGGCGGATACG. Supplemented by reference TRBV5-6 and TRBJ2-3, the full variable domain reads DAGVTQSPTHLIKTRGQQVTLRCSPKSGHDTVSWYQQALGQGPQFIFQYYEEEERQRGNFPDRFSGHQFPNYSSELNVNALLLGDSALYLCASSLGQGADTQYFGPGTRLTVL.

In the case of this clone: Read sequence stops 3 residues before the CDR3 end, and the germline J gene provides the missing end. V and J are TRBV10-3 and TRBJ1-1; a weak D match, TRBD1 (5 bases). Trimming took 7 bases from V and 1 from J, leaving 13 bases between them. The V gene's germline CDR1 is ENHRY and CDR2 SYGVKD. The CDR3 covers 14 residues. The part of the CDR3 DNA that was read is TGTGCCATCACCTCGACAGAACCGAACACTGAA. This sequence encodes CAITSTEPNTE. The entire CDR3 protein reads CAITSTEPNTEAFF.

Comments on this clone: The CDR3 end is not reached by the read, which stops 3 residues before it; the germline J gene fills it in. The chain has TRBV30 and TRBJ2-2, with 9 positions matching TRBD1. The CDR3 extends over 12 amino acids. Germline V lookup: CDR1 GTSNPN, CDR2 SVGIG (reference sequence). Losses at the gene ends were 5 bases for V and 7 bases for J; bases not matched to a gene: 2. Partial CDR3 DNA: TGTGCCTGGGGGACAGGGATCGGGGAG. Its protein product is CAWGTGIGE. In full, the CDR3 is CAWGTGIGELFF.

On this clone itself: Sequencing ends 3 residues short of the CDR3 end; the germline J gene provides the rest. V usage is TRBV6-2 or TRBV6-3 and J usage is TRBJ1-2; unclear D gene. The CDR3 extends over 13 amino acids. Germline V gene sequence: CDR1 MNHEY, CDR2 SVGEGT. CDR3 amino acids: CASLSLVPRGYTF. Incomplete CDR3 DNA: TGTGCCAGCCTCTCGTTGGTTCCTCGGGGC.

In regard to this clone: Read data end 3 residues before the CDR3 end; the end is taken from the germline J gene. The chain has TRBV29-1 and TRBJ1-1; 9 bases agree with TRBD1. The CDR3 runs 14 residues. V lost 7 bases, J lost 6 bases, and 12 bases stayed unmatched. Germline V gives CDR1 SQVTM, CDR2 ANQGSEA. The CDR3 protein is CSAFAGTGNSEAFF. The DNA read from the CDR3 is TGCAGCGCATTCGCGGGGACAGGGAATTCTGAA.

Notes on this clone: With the read ending 3 residues before the CDR3 end, the germline J gene is used to fill in that end. The genes are TRBV11-2 and TRBJ1-2, with D perhaps TRBD1 (5 bases). Germline assignment: CDR1 SGHAT and CDR2 FQNNGV. Trimming removed 6 bases from V and 4 bases from J, with 15 bases in between. The CDR3 sequence is 14 residues long. This CDR3 reads CASSSTRESYGYTF. The DNA read from the CDR3 is TGTGCCAGCAGTTCTACCAGGGAGAGCTATGGC.

A word on this clone: The CDR3 goes on 3 residues after the read ends, and that part is filled in from the germline J gene. The chain uses TRBV7-2 and TRBJ1-1; D is possibly TRBD1 (5 bases). Germline assignment: CDR1 SGHTA and CDR2 FQGNSA. The CDR3 covers 14 residues. The V end lost 2 bases, the J end lost 5 bases, and 12 bases lay between the germline ends. CDR3 sequence reads: CASSLHPRETEAFF. The CDR3 bases that were read are TGTGCCAGCAGCTTACATCCCAGGGAGACTGAA.

A word on this clone: The read halts 3 residues ahead of the CDR3 end, with the missing end drawn from the germline J gene. J is TRBJ1-4 and V is TRBV7-9; no clear D gene. There are 15 residues in the CDR3. V was pared by 0 bases and J by 0 bases, with 5 bases between. Germline V gene data show CDR1 as SEHNR and CDR2 as FQNEAQ (reference sequence). The chain's CDR3 is CASSLASSTNEKLFF. The sequenced part of the CDR3 DNA is TGTGCCAGCAGCTTAGCTTCCTCAACTAATGAAAAA.

About this clone: The CDR3 goes on 3 residues after the read ends, and that part is filled in from the germline J gene. V is TRBV5-1 and J is TRBJ1-2; D call uncertain. CDR3 size: 13 residues. Per germline, CDR1 SGHRS and CDR2 YFSETQ. V was trimmed by 2 bases and J by 7 bases, leaving 12 bases between them. Partial CDR3 DNA: TGCGCCAGCAGCTTAGGTTCTGGACTTGGC. Amino acid sequence: CASSLGSGLG. In full, the CDR3 reads CASSLGSGLGYTF.

In the case of this clone: The CDR3 end falls 3 residues outside the read, so it is completed with the germline J gene. J is TRBJ1-3 and V is TRBV20-1; 8 positions agree with TRBD1. Germline CDR1 is DFQATT and CDR2 is SNEGSKA (reference sequence). The V and J ends lost 0 bases and 0 bases, in that order; junction bases with no gene match: 7. This CDR3 is built from 17 residues. Incomplete CDR3 DNA: TGCAGTGCTAGAGATATAGGACAGGGACTCTCTGGAAACACC. Translation: CSARDIGQGLSGNT. Given in full, the CDR3 is CSARDIGQGLSGNTIYF.

Concerning this clone itself: Read sequence stops 3 residues before the CDR3 end, and the germline J gene provides the missing end. The chain has TRBV14 and TRBJ1-2; maybe TRBD1 (6 bases). The CDR3 consists of 15 residues. CDR1 and CDR2 (germline): SGHDN, FVKESK. V was pared by 5 bases and J by 4 bases, with 17 bases between. The CDR3 DNA, read in part, is TGTGCCAGCAGCGGCCGAACAGGGTCCCGCTATGGC. This gives the protein CASSGRTGSRYG. The whole CDR3 protein reads CASSGRTGSRYGYTF.